The rows below give T cell receptor beta chains drawn from one sample of a study of OX40 agonist ivuxolimab in advanced cancers. This table comes from immunoSEQ multiplex PCR, and its TCRdb copy is limited to in-frame clones, with some not included. The table has around 90,000 clones, around 87% seen once. Material: CD4+ or CD8+ T cells sorted from blood, obtained in a trial of the OX40 agonist ivuxolimab. The receptors were gathered from an adult with an advanced solid tumor such as melanoma, head and neck, liver or kidney cancer. CDR3s include the opening cysteine and the closing phenylalanine or tryptophan. The D gene is left open where the match is weak. Clone size appears in some rows only: once, few, many, or a class for an expanded clone.

cdr3_aa clone_size d_call j_call v_call
CASRERYGAGNEKLFF few NA TRBJ1-4 TRBV7-2
CASSYPGGMATEAFF NA NA TRBJ1-1 TRBV6-5
CASSFVGSYEQYF NA NA TRBJ2-7 TRBV5-5
CASRSSGGLDYNEQFF NA TRBD2 TRBJ2-1 TRBV5-4
CASSESGVLAIQYF NA NA TRBJ2-4 TRBV2
CASMGLDEKLFF NA NA TRBJ1-4 TRBV28
CASSVGGRGYADTQYF NA NA TRBJ2-3 TRBV9
CASSLEASYNEQFF NA NA TRBJ2-1 TRBV11-2
CASSLSSPSSYNEQFF NA NA TRBJ2-1 TRBV7-7
CASSLDRSGLAGVGDTGELFF NA TRBD2 TRBJ2-2 TRBV28
CASSLDGTNQETQYF NA NA TRBJ2-5 TRBV11-3
CASSLEAGGFTEAFF NA TRBD1 TRBJ1-1 TRBV5-4
CASSLAMASGVYNEQFF NA TRBD2 TRBJ2-1 TRBV7-2
CSVSSRTVSSEQFF NA NA TRBJ2-1 TRBV29-1
CASSPGTNQETQYF NA NA TRBJ2-5 TRBV5-1
CASSYSWGVRDIQYF once NA TRBJ2-4 TRBV6-5
CASSLEIPYEQYF NA NA TRBJ2-7 TRBV7-2
CASISPDETQYF NA NA TRBJ2-5 TRBV28
CASSREVTRSDTQYF NA NA TRBJ2-3 TRBV5-1
CASRPSTGHSYEQYF NA NA TRBJ2-7 TRBV28
CASSRSRGWSTEAFF once TRBD1 TRBJ1-1 TRBV6-5
CASSLKGSWASSQFF NA NA TRBJ2-1 TRBV7-2
CASSYRDGNTGELFF NA NA TRBJ2-2 TRBV11-3
CASSHLDWGRNSPLHF NA NA TRBJ1-6 TRBV7-9
CASSSYSAGYTF NA NA TRBJ1-2 TRBV5-8
CASRRGFSYGYTF NA NA TRBJ1-2 TRBV28
CASNPQGAFETQYF NA TRBD1 TRBJ2-5 TRBV28
CASSYSSGSSNEKLFF NA NA TRBJ1-4 TRBV6-5
CASSPMGGGSNEQFF NA TRBD2 TRBJ2-1 TRBV7-9
CASRQGGNYGYTF NA NA TRBJ1-2 TRBV19
CASSWTGTGTEAFF NA TRBD1 TRBJ1-1 TRBV6-5
CASSLALDSLTLHF NA NA TRBJ1-6 TRBV7-8
CASSYSGSTDTQYF once TRBD2 TRBJ2-3 TRBV19
CASSQDLRGLATDTQYF NA TRBD2 TRBJ2-3 TRBV4-3
CASSVMGQGAAEAFF NA TRBD1 TRBJ1-1 TRBV6-1
CASSEGQNQPQHF NA NA TRBJ1-5 TRBV19
CAISDRVGNTEAFF NA NA TRBJ1-1 TRBV10-3
CATSRQRPATNEKLFF NA NA TRBJ1-4 TRBV15
CASSSGTSLSYNEQFF NA TRBD2 TRBJ2-1 TRBV6-6
CASSSPDRGLAGLDEQFF NA TRBD1 TRBJ2-1 TRBV5-6
CASSALGRDQPQHF NA NA TRBJ1-5 TRBV5-5
CASSQGAHEETQYF NA NA TRBJ2-5 TRBV7-9
CSRAGGETQYF NA TRBD2 TRBJ2-5 TRBV20-1
CASEGYRGGGAQYF NA NA TRBJ2-5 TRBV6-5
CASSLFRAAYEQYF NA NA TRBJ2-7 TRBV5-8
CASSLQSSTDTQYF NA NA TRBJ2-3 TRBV11-3
CATQGDRGGYTF many TRBD1 TRBJ1-2 TRBV10-3
CASSEGGGGNQPQHF NA NA TRBJ1-5 TRBV6-1
CASSLGQGGHQPQHF NA TRBD1 TRBJ1-5 TRBV28